The 21 T cell receptor beta chains listed next were all sequenced from one sample in a study of T cell responses to AZD1222 COVID-19 vaccine. Clones were sequenced by immunoSEQ multiplex PCR, and TCRdb holds only the in-frame ones, with some missing. The sample records about 190,000 clones, roughly 93% being singletons. This sample comprised peripheral blood, obtained on day 0 of AZD1222 vaccination. The receptors here all came from an adult in good health.

The J gene is TRBJ2-7, the V gene TRBV6-1, with 12 nucleotides matching TRBD2. The CDR3 has 15 residues. The V gene's germline CDR1 is MNHNS and CDR2 SASEGT. Unmatched junction bases numbered 1, after V lost 1 base and J lost 3 bases. DNA for the CDR3: TGTGCCAGCAGTGAAGGACTAGCGGGAGTCTACGAGCAGTACTTC. Its protein product is CASSEGLAGVYEQYF.

The chain joins TRBV4-3 to TRBJ1-6, with D perhaps matching TRBD1 (6 bases). V lost 0 bases, J lost 10 bases, and 25 bases lay in between. The CDR3 extends over 19 amino acids. CDR1 LGHNA and CDR2 YSLEER come from the germline V gene. The CDR3 nucleotides read TGCGCCAGCAGCCAAGATGTGGCAGGGGAAGTGGTAATGAACTCACCCCTCCACTTT. It codes for CASSQDVAGEVVMNSPLHF.

The chain recombines TRBV2 with TRBJ1-1; no reliable D call. Germline V gene data show CDR1 as SNHLY and CDR2 as FYNNEI. V lost 0 bases and J 8 bases, leaving 13 bases between the germline ends. There are 14 residues in the CDR3. CDR3 in amino acids: CASSEARAFNEAFF. CDR3 nucleotides: TGTGCCAGCAGTGAAGCGAGGGCCTTTAACGAAGCTTTCTTT.

This chain connects TRBV28 to TRBJ1-2, with a weak D call TRBD1 (6 bases). Germline CDR1 is MDHEN and CDR2 is SYDVKM. This CDR3 spans 13 amino acids. Trimming shortened V by 6 bases and J by 8 bases, and 16 bases separated the two germline ends. The CDR3 region is CASSKTQGTGYTF. Here the CDR3 DNA reads TGTGCCAGCAGCAAAACACAGGGTACCGGCTACACCTTC.

V gene TRBV5-1 combines with J gene TRBJ1-5, with D unresolved. The V gene lost 0 bases and the J gene lost 7 bases, with 8 bases spanning the gap. CDR3 length equals 13 residues. Germline CDR1 SGHRS, CDR2 YFSETQ. The CDR3 region is CASSLEIDQPQHF. CDR3 in DNA: TGCGCCAGCAGCTTGGAAATAGACCAGCCCCAGCATTTT.

J is TRBJ2-5 and V is TRBV13, with D possibly being TRBD2 (7 bases). This CDR3 comprises 15 residues. Per the germline V gene, CDR1 is PRHDT and CDR2 is FYEKMQ (reference sequence). V was cut by 1 base and J by 5 bases, with 14 bases left in between. In DNA, the CDR3 is TGTGCCAGCAGCTTAGCCGGGGGGCGAGGGGAGACCCAGTACTTC. Amino acid sequence: CASSLAGGRGETQYF.

The chain uses TRBV27 and TRBJ1-4, with 9 bases that match TRBD1. The V segment lost 6 bases and the J segment 6 bases; nucleotides outside the gene matches: 11. The CDR3 is made up of 16 amino acids. Germline V gene data show CDR1 as MNHEY and CDR2 as SMNVEV (reference sequence). The CDR3 DNA is TGTGCCAGCAGAATAAAGACCGGGACAGGGTATGAAAAACTGTTTTTT. Amino acid sequence: CASRIKTGTGYEKLFF.

The chain couples TRBV2 to TRBJ2-5, with 8 nucleotides matching TRBD1. CDR1 is SNHLY and CDR2 is FYNNEI in the germline V gene. The CDR3 length is 14 residues. V was pared by 7 bases and J by 4 bases, with 8 bases of the junction left unmatched. The CDR3 nucleotides read TGTGCCAGCACCGCGACAGGGGTTTTAGAGACCCAGTACTTC. Its translation: CASTATGVLETQYF.

This chain connects TRBV27 to TRBJ2-7, with 12 bases matching TRBD2. CDR1 MNHEY and CDR2 SMNVEV come from the germline V gene (reference sequence). This CDR3 spans 17 amino acids. The trim removed 5 bases at V and 1 base at J, leaving 9 bases unmatched. The CDR3 DNA reads TGTGCCAGCAGTCGGTACTTCGGGACTAGCGGGTCCTACGAGCAGTACTTC. This gives the protein CASSRYFGTSGSYEQYF.

This chain connects TRBV5-4 to TRBJ1-1; 10 nucleotides match TRBD1. The CDR3 runs 14 residues. V trimming: 5 bases; J trimming: 5 bases; junction bases outside the gene matches: 6. In germline, CDR1 is SGHNT, CDR2 YYREEE (reference sequence). In DNA form, the CDR3 reads TGTGCCAGCAGTCTTAGGACAGGGGGGACTGAAGCTTTCTTT. Its protein is CASSLRTGGTEAFF.

The chain couples TRBV9 to TRBJ2-2; TRBD1 is a possible D gene (6 bases). CDR3 size: 15 residues. V lost 2 bases and J 4 bases, leaving 12 bases between the germline ends. Germline V gene lookup returns CDR1 SGDLS and CDR2 YYNGEE. In DNA, the CDR3 is TGTGCCAGCAGCGTTGACAGGAGGTCCACCGGGGAGCTGTTTTTT. Its translation: CASSVDRRSTGELFF. Full variable domain (outside the CDR3, taken from reference TRBV9 and TRBJ2-2): DSGVTQTPKHLITATGQRVTLRCSPRSGDLSVYWYQQSLDQGLQFLIQYYNGEERAKGNILERFSAQQFPDLHSELNLSSLELGDSALYFCASSVDRRSTGELFFGEGSRLTVL.

The chain is built from TRBV19 and TRBJ2-1; 7 nucleotides align to TRBD2. Germline lookup yields CDR1 LNHDA and CDR2 SQIVND (reference sequence). The length of the CDR3 is 14 residues. V lost 5 bases to trimming and J lost 10 bases; unmatched junction nucleotides: 11. CDR3 region: CASSSSGTPEEQFF. As DNA, the CDR3 is TGTGCCAGTAGTTCAAGCGGGACTCCAGAGGAGCAGTTCTTC.

This chain uses TRBV11-3 with TRBJ1-1; D is possibly TRBD1 (5 bases). CDR3 length: 17 amino acids. V lost 2 bases to trimming and J lost 3 bases, with 19 bases between them. The V gene's germline CDR1 is SGHNT and CDR2 YENEEA. CDR3 sequence: CASSLRSPFGGDTEAFF. For the CDR3, the DNA is TGTGCCAGCAGCTTAAGGTCCCCGTTTGGAGGGGACACTGAAGCTTTCTTT.

The chain uses TRBV28 and TRBJ2-1; TRBD2 agrees at 8 bases. Germline V gene data show CDR1 as MDHEN and CDR2 as SYDVKM. The CDR3 extends over 15 amino acids. J gave up 8 bases and V 1 base, and 7 bases lay outside the gene matches. For the CDR3, the DNA is TGTGCCAGCAGTTTATCCCCCAGCGGGAGCGATGAGCAGTTCTTC. Translated, it gives CASSLSPSGSDEQFF. Full variable domain (rest looked up from reference TRBV28 and TRBJ2-1): DVKVTQSSRYLVKRTGEKVFLECVQDMDHENMFWYRQDPGLGLRLIYFSYDVKMKEKGDIPEGYSVSREKKERFSLILESASTNQTSMYLCASSLSPSGSDEQFFGPGTRLTVL.

The genes are TRBV19 and TRBJ2-7; D unresolved. The V gene lost 6 bases and the J gene lost 2 bases, with 14 bases spanning the gap. The CDR3 length is 14 residues. Germline-derived CDR1 and CDR2 are LNHDA and SQIVND (reference sequence). For the CDR3, the DNA is TGTGCCAGTAGCCAAAACGACGGAGCCTACGAGCAGTACTTC. As protein: CASSQNDGAYEQYF.

The chain combines TRBV28 with TRBJ2-7; no clear D gene. The V end lost 7 bases, the J end lost 3 bases, and 10 bases lay between the germline ends. CDR1 MDHEN and CDR2 SYDVKM come from the germline V gene. CDR3 length: 12 residues. The CDR3 coding sequence is TGTGCCAGCAAGGGCCCAGACTACGAGCAGTACTTC. Its translation: CASKGPDYEQYF.

The V gene is TRBV9, the J gene TRBJ2-7; 7 bases match TRBD1. Looked up from germline, CDR1 is SGDLS and CDR2 is YYNGEE. The CDR3 extends over 15 amino acids. After removal of 2 bases from V and 0 bases from J, the junction contained 5 bases not matched to a gene. The CDR3: CASSVGTATSYEQYF. CDR3 DNA sequence: TGTGCCAGCAGCGTCGGGACAGCTACCTCCTACGAGCAGTACTTC.

The V call is TRBV28, the J call TRBJ2-7; a possible D gene is TRBD2 (6 bases). The CDR3 runs to 15 residues. Germline V lookup: CDR1 MDHEN, CDR2 SYDVKM. Trimming left V 3 bases short and J 0 bases short, with 12 bases between. The CDR3 region is CASSLAGQSSYEQYF. CDR3 DNA sequence: TGTGCCAGCAGTTTGGCGGGGCAAAGCTCCTACGAGCAGTACTTC.

The rearrangement uses TRBV28 and TRBJ2-3; 10 nucleotides line up with TRBD2. Germline V gene lookup returns CDR1 MDHEN and CDR2 SYDVKM. There are 14 residues in the CDR3. V gave up 5 bases and J gave up 3 bases; unmatched junction bases: 2. In DNA, the CDR3 is TGTGCCAGCAGTGGGACTAGCGAAACAGATACGCAGTATTTT. It codes for CASSGTSETDTQYF.

The chain couples TRBV5-1 to TRBJ2-3, with D possibly being TRBD1 or TRBD2 (5 bases each). Germline CDR1 is SGHRS and CDR2 is YFSETQ. V lost 4 bases and J 2 bases, leaving 14 bases between the germline ends. The CDR3 runs to 15 residues. The CDR3 DNA follows: TGCGCCAGCAGCCCTACAGGAGGCCCCACAGATACGCAGTATTTT. Translated: CASSPTGGPTDTQYF.

The chain combines TRBV6-6 with TRBJ1-1; 9 nucleotides match TRBD1. Per germline, CDR1 MNHNY and CDR2 SVGAGI (reference sequence). V lost 1 base, J lost 8 bases, and 5 bases stayed unmatched. This CDR3 has 14 amino acids. The CDR3 is CASSYYPTGGEAFF. The CDR3 nucleotides read TGTGCCAGCAGTTACTACCCGACAGGGGGAGAAGCTTTCTTT.